This T cell receptor beta chain originates from a study of PD-L1 blockade in urothelial cancer. Study summary: Patients had been given 0 to 3 earlier chemotherapy regimens. Study observations and caveats: Below-median TCR clonality that was measured in pretreatment blood predicted better survival.

This CDR3 is 12 amino acids long. Trimming took off 6 bases at V and 3 bases at J, with 9 bases between the two ends. The germline V gene has CDR1 ENHRY and CDR2 SYGVKD. The repertoire was sequenced with immunoSEQ multiplex PCR; TCRdb's copy has only in-frame clones and lacks some. Of tens of thousands of clones detected, less than 90% appear once; the ten largest clones hold 2% to 2.5%. Time point specified: pretreatment peripheral blood. This clone was observed a handful of times. Its specificity is not known. The material sequenced was PBMCs, taken around atezolizumab (anti-PD-L1) treatment. The chain links TRBV10-3 to TRBJ2-7; D not resolved. The TCR was taken from a man aged 60 to 75 with urothelial cancer. The CDR3 DNA follows: TGTGCCATCAGGCTAGACGACTACGAGCAGTACTTC. It encodes CAIRLDDYEQYF.